These 11 T cell receptor beta chains were sequenced from one sample in a study of blood T cell repertoires in COVID-19. Profiled with immunoSEQ multiplex PCR; TCRdb holds only in-frame clones, not every one. This table has roughly 250,000 clones, approximately 89% appearing once. Sequencing was done on a sample of PBMCs or T cells enriched from blood (not recorded which). Source of these receptors: a woman aged 40 to 55 who had been exposed to COVID-19.

The chain is built from TRBV7-9 and TRBJ1-6; D perhaps matches TRBD1 (5 bases). Trimming left V 2 bases short and J 6 bases short, with 11 bases between. The CDR3 spans 15 residues. Per germline, CDR1 SEHNR and CDR2 FQNEAQ (reference sequence). CDR3 amino acids: CASSLSTASNSPLHF. The CDR3 bases are TGTGCCAGCAGCTTATCGACAGCTTCTAATTCACCCCTCCACTTT.

V is TRBV16 and J is TRBJ1-2; TRBD1 is a possible D gene (6 bases). The CDR3 runs to 14 residues. The germline CDR1 and CDR2 sequences are KGHSY and FQNENV. V lost 0 bases and J 8 bases, leaving 13 bases between the germline ends. CDR3 protein: CASSQSPGESGYTF. The CDR3, as DNA: TGTGCCAGCAGCCAATCACCAGGGGAGTCCGGCTACACCTTC.

The chain combines TRBV7-9 with TRBJ1-2; 7 bases line up with TRBD1. Per germline, CDR1 SEHNR and CDR2 FQNEAQ (reference sequence). Trimming at V came to 1 base and at J to 5 bases, leaving 7 bases not matched to a gene. The CDR3 is made up of 15 amino acids. The CDR3 here is CASSLVDRVSYGYTF. The CDR3 DNA reads as TGTGCCAGCAGCTTAGTCGACAGGGTATCTTATGGCTACACCTTC.

This clone turned up a few times. The chain joins TRBV5-1 to TRBJ1-5; TRBD1 agrees at 9 bases. The CDR3 has 17 residues. V trimming: 3 bases; J trimming: 0 bases; junction bases outside the gene matches: 7. Germline CDR1 reads SGHRS; CDR2 reads YFSETQ. CDR3 sequence (DNA): TGCGCCAGCAGCTACCCCGGGACAGGGTATAGCAATCAGCCCCAGCATTTT. The encoded protein is CASSYPGTGYSNQPQHF. Combining the CDR3 with reference TRBV5-1 and TRBJ1-5 gives the whole variable domain KAGVTQTPRYLIKTRGQQVTLSCSPISGHRSVSWYQQTPGQGLQFLFEYFSETQRNKGNFPGRFSGRQFSNSRSEMNVSTLELGDSALYLCASSYPGTGYSNQPQHFGDGTRLSIL.

This rearrangement joins TRBV4-1 to TRBJ1-2; 8 positions match TRBD1. The germline gives CDR1 MGHRA, CDR2 YSYEKL. V lost 3 bases, J lost 7 bases, and 7 bases stayed unmatched. The CDR3 consists of 14 residues. As DNA, the CDR3 is TGCGCCAGCAGCCAGGCCGGACAGGGTGTTGGCTACACCTTC. As protein: CASSQAGQGVGYTF.

This sequence joins TRBV27 and TRBJ1-1; TRBD1 agrees at 7 bases. The germline V gene has CDR1 MNHEY and CDR2 SMNVEV (reference sequence). This CDR3 has 16 amino acids. V was pared by 5 bases and J by 1 base, with 10 bases of the junction left unmatched. The CDR3 nucleotides are TGTGCCAGCAGTATCTCGTCGGACAGGAAGAACACTGAAGCTTTCTTT. As protein: CASSISSDRKNTEAFF.

This clone was detected only a few times. This rearrangement joins TRBV5-4 to TRBJ2-1; D unclear. V gave up 0 bases and J gave up 5 bases, with 15 bases separating them. The CDR3 runs to 16 residues. Germline CDR1 and CDR2: SGHNT and YYREEE (reference sequence). The CDR3 sequence is CASSLAVVRADNEQFF. The CDR3 DNA follows: TGTGCCAGCAGCTTGGCCGTCGTACGCGCTGACAATGAGCAGTTCTTC.

J is TRBJ2-7 and V is TRBV5-1; possible D gene TRBD2, 5 bases. With 0 bases removed from V and 5 bases from J, the gap between germline ends came to 15 bases. CDR1 SGHRS and CDR2 YFSETQ come from the germline V gene. The CDR3 spans 15 residues. In DNA, the CDR3 is TGCGCCAGCAGCTTGGAAACCACGGGATCCCACGAGCAGTACTTC. Its protein is CASSLETTGSHEQYF.

CDR3 nucleotides: TGTGCCAGCAGTGATGCCCCCCCCGACAGGGGCCAAGAGACCCAGTACTTC. Its protein product is CASSDAPPDRGQETQYF. This chain uses TRBV25-1 with TRBJ2-5, with 8 bases matching TRBD1. The V and J ends lost 3 bases and 1 base, in that order; junction bases with no gene match: 10. Germline V gene data show CDR1 as MGHDK and CDR2 as SYGVNS. The CDR3 runs 17 residues.

Concerning this clone: The junction and the germline gene differ at one end; a read error may be behind it. The chain links TRBV5-1 to TRBJ2-1; 9 nucleotides match TRBD2. The CDR3 is 15 amino acids. Germline CDR1 and CDR2: SGHRS and YFSETQ. The CDR3 DNA follows: TGTGCCAGCAGCGATACCGGGACTAGCATCGATGAGCAGTTCTTC. It codes for CASSDTGTSIDEQFF.

This chain links TRBV7-3 with TRBJ1-3; tentative D call: TRBD1 (6 bases). The CDR3 spans 15 residues. V lost 2 bases, J lost 3 bases, and 11 bases lay in between. The germline V gene encodes CDR1 SGHTA and CDR2 FQGTGA. The CDR3 nucleotides read TGTGCCAGCAGCTTATATCCAGGGGTTGGAAACACCATATATTTT. Protein sequence: CASSLYPGVGNTIYF.